These 28 T cell receptor beta chains were sequenced from one sample in a study of T cell responses to AZD1222 COVID-19 vaccine. Assay: immunoSEQ multiplex PCR; the TCRdb copy retains only in-frame clones and omits some. The sample records about 83,000 clones, 70% to 90% being singletons. This sample comprised peripheral blood, obtained on day 0 of MenACWY control vaccination. Source of these receptors: an adult in good health.

The chain recombines TRBV24-1 with TRBJ2-3, with 10 bases lining up with TRBD2. Trimming at V came to 3 bases and at J to 7 bases, leaving 9 bases not matched to a gene. Germline V lookup: CDR1 KGHDR, CDR2 SFDVKD. The CDR3 runs 16 residues. CDR3 amino acids: CATSDRTSGIGYTQYF. DNA of the CDR3: TGTGCCACCAGTGATCGTACTAGCGGGATAGGGTATACGCAGTATTTT.

The gene calls are TRBV18 and TRBJ1-2; D possibly corresponds to TRBD1 (5 bases). The germline V gene encodes CDR1 KGHSH and CDR2 LQKENI. V lost 4 bases, J lost 0 bases, and 15 bases lay in between. The CDR3 length is 16 residues. The CDR3 nucleotides are TGTGCCAGCTCACTCGACAGCCCTTCTACTAACTATGGCTACACCTTC. It encodes CASSLDSPSTNYGYTF.

This clone was recorded once. The rearrangement joins TRBV5-6 to TRBJ2-2; D is uncertain. V gave up 1 base and J gave up 4 bases, with 11 bases separating them. The germline CDR1 and CDR2 sequences are SGHDT and YYEEEE. This CDR3 is 15 amino acids long. The DNA of the CDR3 is TGTGCCAGCAGCTTGTACAGCGACCGCACCGGGGAGCTGTTTTTT. Its translation: CASSLYSDRTGELFF.

This clone was seen a handful of times. The genes are TRBV28 and TRBJ1-1; D is possibly TRBD1 (6 bases). With 1 base removed from V and 6 bases from J, the gap between germline ends came to 15 bases. CDR3 length: 15 residues. CDR1 MDHEN and CDR2 SYDVKM come from the germline V gene. As DNA, the CDR3 is TGTGCCAGCAGTTTATTTGGGGGGCGTGAGGCTGAAGCTTTCTTT. Its protein product is CASSLFGGREAEAFF.

The J gene is TRBJ2-1, the V gene TRBV27, with D perhaps TRBD2 (6 bases). V dropped 8 bases and J dropped 1 base, with 18 bases sitting between them. This CDR3 spans 16 amino acids. From germline, CDR1 is MNHEY and CDR2 SMNVEV (reference sequence). CDR3 residues: CASRPEREWSYNEQFF. The CDR3 nucleotides are TGTGCCAGCCGTCCAGAACGGGAGTGGTCCTACAATGAGCAGTTCTTC.

This clone was recorded once. This chain connects TRBV3-1 (or the pseudogene TRBV3-2) to TRBJ1-2, with a tentative D call TRBD1 (5 bases). Germline CDR1 LGHDT, CDR2 YNNKEL (reference sequence). This CDR3 has 13 residues. Between the trimmed V and J ends, which lost 3 bases and 6 bases, there was a span of 11 bases. The CDR3 is CASSHGQGNGYTF. The CDR3 DNA reads TGTGCCAGCAGCCATGGGCAGGGTAATGGCTACACCTTC.

The CDR3 loop reads CASSPGQRNTEAFF. In DNA, the CDR3 is TGTGCCAGCAGTCCGGGACAGCGGAACACTGAAGCTTTCTTT. V gene TRBV6-5 combines with J gene TRBJ1-1; 7 nucleotides align to TRBD1. The germline V gene has CDR1 MNHEY and CDR2 SVGAGI. The V gene end was trimmed by 5 bases and the J gene end by 1 base; junction bases not matched to a gene: 4. This CDR3 has 14 residues.

The J gene is TRBJ2-1, the V gene TRBV7-3; weak D call: TRBD2 (6 bases). With 0 bases removed from V and 10 bases from J, the gap between germline ends came to 10 bases. CDR1 and CDR2 (germline): SGHTA, FQGTGA. The CDR3 runs 13 residues. CDR3 amino acids: CASSLTGAGEQFF. The CDR3, as DNA: TGTGCCAGCAGCTTAACAGGGGCGGGGGAGCAGTTCTTC. The full variable domain, with the rest looked up from reference TRBV7-3 and TRBJ2-1, is GAGVSQTPSNKVTEKGKYVELRCDPISGHTALYWYRQSLGQGPEFLIYFQGTGAADDSGLPNDRFFAVRPEGSVSTLKIQRTERGDSAVYLCASSLTGAGEQFFGPGTRLTVL.

The chain carries TRBV5-8 and TRBJ2-4; D unclear. Trimming removed 0 bases at V and 9 bases at J, with 19 bases between. CDR3 length: 16 residues. The germline gives CDR1 SGHTS, CDR2 YDEGEE. The CDR3 coding sequence is TGTGCCAGCAGCTTGGCCTTTTTCTCCGGTGGTGGCATTCAGTACTTC. This sequence encodes CASSLAFFSGGGIQYF.

The chain joins TRBV3-1 (or the pseudogene TRBV3-2) to TRBJ1-2, with 7 bases aligning to TRBD1. V was clipped by 4 bases and J by 5 bases; unmatched bases: 13. CDR1 and CDR2 (germline): LGHDT, YNNKEL (reference sequence). This CDR3 region has 16 residues. DNA of the CDR3: TGTGCCAGCAGCCTAATCCCGACAGGGAAATCTTATGGCTACACCTTC. As protein: CASSLIPTGKSYGYTF.

V usage is TRBV24-1 and J usage is TRBJ1-5; tentatively, D is TRBD1 (5 bases). CDR1 and CDR2 from the germline V gene are KGHDR and SFDVKD. The CDR3 is made up of 14 amino acids. Deletions cut 7 bases from V and 0 bases from J, with 9 bases between. The CDR3 region is CATSRGDSNQPQHF. DNA of the CDR3: TGTGCCACCAGCCGGGGGGATAGCAATCAGCCCCAGCATTTT.

V usage is TRBV6-1 and J usage is TRBJ2-3, with 7 bases identical to TRBD2. The germline gives CDR1 MNHNS, CDR2 SASEGT. V shed 4 bases and J 0 bases; nucleotides not matched to a gene: 7. This CDR3 has 16 amino acids. The CDR3 region is CASSGPQRGSTDTQYF. CDR3 in DNA: TGTGCCAGCAGTGGCCCTCAGCGGGGAAGCACAGATACGCAGTATTTT.

This clone occurred a few times. The J gene is TRBJ1-5, the V gene TRBV7-9; TRBD1 aligns across 8 bases. The V gene's germline CDR1 is SEHNR and CDR2 FQNEAQ (reference sequence). The CDR3 is made up of 16 amino acids. After removal of 5 bases from V and 2 bases from J, the junction contained 8 bases not matched to a gene. The CDR3 is CASSASGGEGNQPQHF. The CDR3 DNA reads TGTGCCAGCAGCGCTTCAGGGGGCGAGGGCAATCAGCCCCAGCATTTT.

This chain uses TRBV9 with TRBJ1-1; D perhaps matches TRBD1 (6 bases). The V and J ends lost 3 bases and 4 bases respectively, with 7 bases between them. Germline CDR1 reads SGDLS; CDR2 reads YYNGEE. CDR3 length: 12 residues. The CDR3 DNA is TGTGCCAGCAGCGCAGGGGCCACTGAAGCTTTCTTT. Residues: CASSAGATEAFF.

This clone showed up just once. The chain employs TRBV2 and TRBJ2-7; 7 positions agree with TRBD1. The germline CDR1 and CDR2 sequences are SNHLY and FYNNEI. CDR3 size: 14 residues. Trimming took 10 bases from V and 0 from J; bases not matched to a gene: 9. The CDR3 protein is CATRDRESSYEQYF. CDR3 bases: TGTGCCACCAGAGACAGGGAAAGCTCCTACGAGCAGTACTTC.

The rearrangement links TRBV6-2 or TRBV6-3 to TRBJ1-1; D unresolved. Germline CDR1 reads MNHEY; CDR2 reads SVGEGT. The CDR3 is 16 residues long. Trimming pared 2 bases from V and 0 bases from J, leaving 13 bases between. CDR3 in DNA: TGTGCCAGCAGTTACCGAGGAGGCCGCATGAACACTGAAGCTTTCTTT. Protein product: CASSYRGGRMNTEAFF.

This chain uses TRBV6-5 with TRBJ2-1; D gene ambiguous. The germline gives CDR1 MNHEY, CDR2 SVGAGI. There are 12 residues in the CDR3. Trimming took off 7 bases at V and 8 bases at J, with 12 bases between the two ends. CDR3 residues: CASTQLQHEQFF. The CDR3 DNA reads TGTGCCAGCACCCAACTCCAGCATGAGCAGTTCTTC.

This sequence joins TRBV5-1 and TRBJ1-5; D may be TRBD1 (5 bases). V gave up 0 bases and J gave up 1 base, with 11 bases separating them. The CDR3 extends over 16 amino acids. Germline CDR1 and CDR2: SGHRS and YFSETQ. The CDR3 protein is CASSLEARASNQPQHF. The CDR3 coding sequence is TGCGCCAGCAGCTTGGAGGCCAGGGCGAGCAATCAGCCCCAGCATTTT.

This clone was detected only a few times. J is TRBJ1-1 and V is TRBV30, with unresolved D. V lost 0 bases and J 0 bases, leaving 11 bases between the germline ends. This CDR3 region has 15 residues. Per germline, CDR1 GTSNPN and CDR2 SVGIG (reference sequence). The CDR3 is CAWSVKAALNTEAFF. CDR3 coding DNA: TGTGCCTGGAGTGTAAAGGCAGCCTTGAACACTGAAGCTTTCTTT.

This clone has more than one count but fewer than ten. This chain links TRBV10-3 with TRBJ1-1; D not resolved. Germline lookup yields CDR1 ENHRY and CDR2 SYGVKD. The CDR3 is 13 amino acids. V was shortened by 5 bases and J by 2 bases, with 9 bases between the two germline ends. CDR3 in amino acids: CAISPGINTEAFF. The CDR3 DNA is TGTGCCATCAGTCCGGGCATCAACACTGAAGCTTTCTTT.

The CDR3 protein is CASSPVGGEGETQYF. CDR3 in DNA: TGTGCCAGCAGCCCCGTCGGGGGAGAGGGAGAGACCCAGTACTTC. The chain couples TRBV6-5 to TRBJ2-5; perhaps TRBD2 as D (6 bases). The V and J ends lost 6 bases and 4 bases respectively, with 18 bases between them. Germline V gene sequence: CDR1 MNHEY, CDR2 SVGAGI. The CDR3 spans 15 residues.

The chain uses TRBV7-9 and TRBJ2-7; TRBD1 is a possible D gene (6 bases). Germline loops: CDR1 SEHNR, CDR2 FQNEAQ (reference sequence). The CDR3 length is 15 residues. V lost 5 bases to trimming and J lost 5 bases, with 19 bases between them. The CDR3 coding sequence is TGTGCCAGCAGCCAGATTATACAGGGTAAAAACGAGCAGTACTTC. Translation gives CASSQIIQGKNEQYF.

This chain joins TRBV6-5 and TRBJ1-2; tentatively, D is TRBD1 (5 bases). Germline V gene sequence: CDR1 MNHEY, CDR2 SVGAGI. The CDR3 is 12 residues long. Trimming removed 11 bases from V and 3 bases from J, with 13 bases in between. CDR3 coding DNA: TGTGCCGTAAGAGGGGAAGACTATGGCTACACCTTC. This sequence encodes CAVRGEDYGYTF.

This clone showed up just a few times. The V gene is TRBV24-1, the J gene TRBJ2-1; TRBD2 matches 11 bases. J gave up 8 bases and V 10 bases, and 9 bases lay outside the gene matches. This CDR3 is built from 14 residues. Germline CDR1 KGHDR, CDR2 SFDVKD. The CDR3, as DNA: TGTGCCACTGCCGGGACTAGCGGTCTCGATGAGCAGTTCTTC. Amino acid sequence: CATAGTSGLDEQFF.

The V and J genes are TRBV10-1 and TRBJ2-7; TRBD1 aligns across 11 bases. The V and J ends lost 0 bases and 7 bases, in that order; junction bases with no gene match: 8. CDR3 size: 16 residues. CDR1 and CDR2 from the germline V gene are WNHNN and SYGVQD (reference sequence). The CDR3 region is CASSESGGQGVGEQYF. CDR3 nucleotide sequence: TGCGCCAGCAGTGAGTCTGGGGGACAGGGGGTTGGGGAGCAGTACTTC.

This chain uses TRBV19 with TRBJ2-3; TRBD1 matches at 7 bases. Germline CDR1 and CDR2: LNHDA and SQIVND (reference sequence). V shed 3 bases and J 0 bases; nucleotides not matched to a gene: 6. The CDR3 has 16 residues. CDR3 sequence: CASSIFRGPSTDTQYF. Written as DNA, the CDR3 is TGTGCCAGTAGTATTTTTAGGGGGCCTAGCACAGATACGCAGTATTTT.

This sequence joins TRBV4-3 and TRBJ2-7; TRBD1 matches at 12 bases. CDR1 and CDR2 from the germline V gene are LGHNA and YSLEER. Losses at the gene ends were 5 bases for V and 4 bases for J; bases not matched to a gene: 9. The CDR3 has 16 amino acids. In DNA form, the CDR3 reads TGCGCCAGCAGCAAACTCCCGGGACAGGGGGCTTACGAGCAGTACTTC. Its translation: CASSKLPGQGAYEQYF.

V usage is TRBV9 and J usage is TRBJ2-7; 11 nucleotides match TRBD2. Germline CDR1 is SGDLS and CDR2 is YYNGEE. Trimming took 3 bases from V and 1 from J; bases not matched to a gene: 3. The CDR3 covers 15 residues. CDR3 protein: CASSAGTSGSYEQYF. DNA of the CDR3: TGTGCCAGCAGCGCCGGGACTAGCGGTTCCTACGAGCAGTACTTC.